This TCR beta chain came from a study of T cell responses to AZD1222 COVID-19 vaccine. The table came from immunoSEQ multiplex PCR; TCRdb's copy has only in-frame clones and leaves some out. The data contain over 110,000 clones, approximately 92% of them seen just once; the ten biggest clones take up over 1.5%. In the case of this clone: Its antigen is currently unknown.

Study-wide results and limits: Donors in the cohort were predominantly white British and more often female, and clonal diversity was possibly underestimated. In all cases, repertoires were sampled only after the peak T cell response.

After removal of 0 bases from V and 2 bases from J, the junction contained 9 bases not matched to a gene. Germline-derived CDR1 and CDR2 are SGHTS and YDEGEE. The CDR3 has 17 residues. This chain links TRBV5-8 with TRBJ2-5; 8 bases line up with TRBD1. This sequence was found in an adult in good health. Here the sequenced sample was peripheral blood, taken on day 0 of AZD1222 vaccination. The CDR3 loop is CASSLGGQGAPQETQYF. CDR3 nucleotide sequence: TGTGCCAGCAGCTTGGGAGGGCAGGGGGCTCCACAAGAGACCCAGTACTTC.